One T cell receptor beta chain is described in this entry. As yet, its antigen is unknown. The data originate from a study of OX40 agonist ivuxolimab in advanced cancers. Background on the study: Participants, approximately 83% male, averaged roughly 60 years of age, ranging from about 23 to 80.

The CDR3 is made up of 15 amino acids. Germline loops: CDR1 MNHEY, CDR2 SVGAGI. V was trimmed by 4 bases and J by 8 bases, leaving 18 bases between them. General study results and limits: Several nonresponders also turned out to have low normalized T-cell clonal expansion. CD8+ T cells were the subset that, on average, had more expanded clones than CD4+.

Patients were ruled out by autoimmune disease history or systemic immunosuppression. Produced via immunoSEQ multiplex PCR; TCRdb's table is partial and in-frame only. Counted here are more than 5,500 clones, about two thirds occurring once; the ten biggest clones make up around three fifths. The chain uses TRBV6-5 and TRBJ2-1; either TRBD1 or TRBD2 may supply D (7 bases each). The sample in question was CD4+ or CD8+ T cells sorted from blood, obtained in a trial of the OX40 agonist ivuxolimab. The receptor comes from an adult with an advanced solid tumor such as melanoma, head and neck, liver or kidney cancer. As DNA, the CDR3 is TGTGCCAGCAGTTCTCTGCAGGGGGGGCCCGATGAGCAGTTCTTC. Its protein product is CASSSLQGGPDEQFF.